Here is one T cell receptor (beta chain) with its context. The sample comes from a study of graft-versus-host responses after intestinal transplantation. Study overall: Transplant recipients had multivisceral, liver-intestinal, or isolated intestinal grafts. Every one of the recipients received anti-thymocyte globulin induction and afterwards took tacrolimus and steroids for roughly 3 years.

The V and J ends lost 5 bases and 7 bases respectively, with 8 bases between them. This CDR3 is 12 amino acids long. Germline CDR1 is MNHNS and CDR2 is SASEGT. Co-plated with about 200,000 CFSE-labeled responder cells were about 200,000 irradiated, violet-dye-labeled stimulator cells. The authors sorted proliferating CFSE-low CD3+CD4+ and CD3+CD8+ responders after the reaction. Here immunoSEQ multiplex PCR was the method, and the copy in TCRdb shows in-frame clones only, minus some. The data contain more than 6,500 clones, around 28% of them singletons. This specimen consisted of alloreactive CD4+ T cells from a mixed lymphocyte reaction culture, obtained before intestinal transplant. Subset specified: CFSE-low proliferating T cells sorted from roughly six-day pre-transplant mixed lymphocyte reaction (GvH or HvG direction). J is TRBJ2-2 and V is TRBV6-1; D is undetermined. The receptor comes from a human patient who received an intestinal transplant. This CDR3 reads CASSYSVGELFF. The CDR3 bases are TGTGCCAGCAGTTATTCGGTCGGGGAGCTGTTTTTT.